The entry below describes one T cell receptor (beta chain). The CDR3 totals 15 residues. Trimming left V 4 bases short and J 7 bases short, with 17 bases between. CDR1 is SGHTA, CDR2 FQGNSA, per germline. The sample belongs to a study of blood T cell repertoires in COVID-19. At the level of the study: Collection of acute and convalescent COVID-19 samples took place in the United States, Italy and Spain. The analysed material was cDNA or gDNA that came from T cells, B-cell-depleted T cells, or PBMCs.

The assay was immunoSEQ multiplex PCR, and TCRdb's table has in-frame clones only and misses some. The sample lists fewer than 75,000 clones; nearly 90% were seen once. This TCR came from a man between 70 and 80 years old with acute or convalescent COVID-19. This chain joins TRBV7-2 and TRBJ1-5; D might be TRBD1 (5 bases). Sequencing was done on a sample of peripheral blood. The DNA of the CDR3 is TGTGCCAGCAGCTCCCCTGGGGGGGGAAAACAGCCCCAGCATTTT. Translation gives CASSSPGGGKQPQHF.